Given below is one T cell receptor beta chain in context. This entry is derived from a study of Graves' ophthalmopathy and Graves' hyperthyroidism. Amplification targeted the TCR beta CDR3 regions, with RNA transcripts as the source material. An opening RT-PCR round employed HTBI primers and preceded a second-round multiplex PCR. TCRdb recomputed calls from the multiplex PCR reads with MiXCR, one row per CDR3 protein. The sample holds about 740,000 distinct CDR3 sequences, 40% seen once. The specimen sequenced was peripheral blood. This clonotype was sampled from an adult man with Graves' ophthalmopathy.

The CDR3 region has the DNA TGCGCCAGCAGCTATTCGTTGCGGGACCAAGAGACCCAGTACTTC. Translating gives CASSYSLRDQETQYF. The V and J genes are TRBV5-1 and TRBJ2-5; tentatively, D is TRBD2 (5 bases). The CDR3 spans 15 residues. With 3 bases removed from V and 0 bases from J, the gap between germline ends came to 12 bases. Germline CDR1 reads SGHRS; CDR2 reads YFSETQ.